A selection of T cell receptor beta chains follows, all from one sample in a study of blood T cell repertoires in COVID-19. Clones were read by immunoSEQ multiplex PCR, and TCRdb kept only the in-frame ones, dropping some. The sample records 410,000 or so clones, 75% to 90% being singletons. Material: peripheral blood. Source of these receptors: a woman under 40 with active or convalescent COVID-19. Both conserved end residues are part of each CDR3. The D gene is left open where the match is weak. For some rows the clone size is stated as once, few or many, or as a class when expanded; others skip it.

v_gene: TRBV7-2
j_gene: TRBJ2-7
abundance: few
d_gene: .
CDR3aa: CASSNRQSHSYEQYF
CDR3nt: TGTGCCAGCAGCAACAGACAGAGCCACTCCTACGAGCAGTACTTC

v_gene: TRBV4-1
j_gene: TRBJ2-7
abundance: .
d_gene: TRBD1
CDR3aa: CASSPDLRNRGHEQYF
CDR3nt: TGCGCCAGCAGCCCTGACTTAAGGAACAGGGGGCACGAGCAGTACTTC

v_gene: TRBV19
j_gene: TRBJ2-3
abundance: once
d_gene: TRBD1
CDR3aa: CASRGTGVYTQYF
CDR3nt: TGTGCCAGTCGGGGGACAGGGGTATATACGCAGTATTTT

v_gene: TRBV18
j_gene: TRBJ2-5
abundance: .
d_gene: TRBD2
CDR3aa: CASSPPVAGAQETQYF
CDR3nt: TGTGCCAGCTCACCACCGGTCGCGGGAGCCCAAGAGACCCAGTACTTC

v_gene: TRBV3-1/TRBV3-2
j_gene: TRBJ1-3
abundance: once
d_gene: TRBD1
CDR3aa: CASRDRGRGNTIYF
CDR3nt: TGTGCCAGCAGAGACAGGGGTCGAGGAAACACCATATATTTT

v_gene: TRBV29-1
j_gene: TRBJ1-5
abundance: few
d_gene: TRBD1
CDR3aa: CSVATGVEGQPQHF
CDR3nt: TGCAGCGTGGCTACAGGGGTGGAAGGTCAGCCCCAGCATTTT

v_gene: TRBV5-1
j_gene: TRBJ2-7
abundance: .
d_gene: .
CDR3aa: CASSATLYEQYF
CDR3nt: TGCGCCAGCAGCGCCACATTATACGAGCAGTACTTC

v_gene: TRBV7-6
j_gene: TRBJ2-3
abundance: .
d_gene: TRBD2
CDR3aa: CASSLGTSGNTDTQYF
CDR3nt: TGTGCCAGCAGCTTAGGTACTAGCGGGAACACAGATACGCAGTATTTT

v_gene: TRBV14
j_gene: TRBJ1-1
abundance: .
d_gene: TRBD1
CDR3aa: CASSQGQGGNTEAFF
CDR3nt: TGTGCCAGCAGCCAGGGACAGGGAGGCAACACTGAAGCTTTCTTT

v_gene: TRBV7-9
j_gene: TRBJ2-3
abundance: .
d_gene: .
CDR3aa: CASSLNGAGSTDTQYF
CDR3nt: TGTGCCAGCAGCTTAAACGGGGCGGGAAGCACAGATACGCAGTATTTT

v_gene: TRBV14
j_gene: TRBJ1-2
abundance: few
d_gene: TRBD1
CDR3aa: CASSLTGTGYYGYTF
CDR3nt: TGTGCCAGCAGCCTTACCGGGACAGGGTACTATGGCTACACCTTC

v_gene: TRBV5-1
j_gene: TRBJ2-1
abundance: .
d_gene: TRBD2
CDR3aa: CASSLPLAGVSEQFF
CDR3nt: TGCGCCAGCAGCTTGCCCCTAGCGGGAGTTTCTGAGCAGTTCTTC

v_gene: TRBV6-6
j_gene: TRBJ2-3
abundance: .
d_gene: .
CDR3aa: CASTPGGRRTDTQYF
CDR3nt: TGTGCCAGCACCCCGGGGGGCAGGAGAACAGATACGCAGTATTTT

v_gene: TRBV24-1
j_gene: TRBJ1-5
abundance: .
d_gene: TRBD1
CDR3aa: CARKGQGPLFCYSNQPQHF
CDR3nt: TGTGCCAGGAAAGGACAGGGCCCTCTTTTCTGCTATAGCAATCAGCCCCAGCATTTT

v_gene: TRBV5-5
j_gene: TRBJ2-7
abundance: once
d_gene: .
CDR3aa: CASSFRGQSTYEQYF
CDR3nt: TGTGCCAGCAGCTTCCGGGGTCAAAGTACTTACGAGCAGTACTTC

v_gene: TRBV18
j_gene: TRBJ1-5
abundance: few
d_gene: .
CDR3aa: CASSPAVNQPQHF
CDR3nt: TGTGCCAGCTCACCGGCCGTCAATCAGCCCCAGCATTTT